This T cell receptor beta chain is from a study of vaccination and CD4 T cells after COVID-19. The overall study: Participants received two doses of either BNT162b2 or mRNA-1273 vaccine. As a positive control, some control cultures were given a CEFX pool, while others were given an HIV-1 Nef pool or no peptide.

The V gene lost 1 base and the J gene lost 2 bases, with 15 bases spanning the gap. CDR1 is MNHEY, CDR2 SVGAGI, per germline. The CDR3 is 17 amino acids. Overall study findings and caveats: Convalescent patients gained a median approximately 90% of their reactive clones only post-vaccination.

The treatment was: roughly nine-day PBMC culture with coronavirus spike peptide pools or control peptides (ViraFEST assay). Culture of two million PBMCs per well took place with approximately 10 IU/ml IL-2 and approximately 11 ug/ml peptide pools. Cultured CD4+ T-cell DNA underwent Oncomine TCR Beta short-read sequencing. Each CDR3 protein gets one entry after TCRdb re-called the PCR reads with MiXCR. The sample contains around 20,000 distinct CDR3 sequences, 38% of which appear only once. Points on this clonotype: Its antigen remains unknown.

The V call is TRBV6-5, the J call TRBJ1-5; D might be TRBD1 (5 bases). Specimen: CD4+ T cells from blood, cultured in vitro, collected before SARS-CoV-2 vaccination. The sequence came from a human donor who received a COVID-19 vaccine. The CDR3 DNA is TGTGCCAGCAGTTACTACCACCCGGGACTAGGCAATCAGCCCCAGCATTTT. This sequence encodes CASSYYHPGLGNQPQHF.